This is a list of T cell receptor beta chains from one sample in a study of cytomegalovirus exposure and HLA in healthy donors. The repertoire was sequenced with immunoSEQ multiplex PCR; TCRdb's copy has only in-frame clones and lacks some. Seen here are 150,000 to 200,000 clones, about 80% observed once, and the top ten hold under 8%. The sequenced material came from PBMCs. The receptor set was obtained from a middle-aged man in good health and CMV-seropositive. Each CDR3 is given with its conserved first and last residue. Each record gives: clone size, J gene, V gene, D gene, CDR3 protein, CDR3 DNA. A D gene is named only where the DNA matches it firmly. For some rows the clone size is stated as once, few or many, or as a class when expanded; others skip it.

>.|TRBJ2-3|TRBV6-1|TRBD2
CASSEGGGLIPTDTQYF
TGTGCCAGCAGTGAAGGGGGGGGACTAATCCCGACAGATACGCAGTATTTT
>.|TRBJ1-5|TRBV7-2|.
CASSLDTNQPQHF
TGTGCCAGCAGCTTAGATACAAATCAGCCCCAGCATTTT
>.|TRBJ2-2|TRBV9|.
CASSVGSFNTGELFF
TGTGCCAGCAGCGTAGGTTCTTTTAACACCGGGGAGCTGTTTTTT
>.|TRBJ1-1|TRBV28|.
CASSFQTVEAFF
TGTGCCAGCAGTTTTCAGACTGTTGAAGCTTTCTTT
>.|TRBJ2-3|TRBV28|.
CASSAGDTETQYF
TGTGCCAGCAGTGCCGGGGACACAGAGACGCAGTATTTT
>.|TRBJ2-1|TRBV6-6|TRBD2
CASSYGLEYNEQFF
TGTGCCAGCAGTTACGGACTAGAATACAATGAGCAGTTCTTC
>.|TRBJ1-1|TRBV2|.
CASRSNTEAFF
TGTGCCAGCAGATCAAACACTGAAGCTTTCTTT
>.|TRBJ2-1|TRBV5-6|.
CASSTGAGGHNEQFF
TGTGCCAGCAGCACCGGCGCTGGCGGTCACAATGAGCAGTTCTTC
>.|TRBJ2-5|TRBV5-1|.
CASSSYRYLQETQYF
TGCGCCAGCAGCAGTTACAGGTACCTCCAAGAGACCCAGTACTTC
>once|TRBJ2-3|TRBV25-1|.
CATGGIGTQYF
TGTGCCACTGGGGGGATCGGCACGCAGTATTTT
>.|TRBJ2-1|TRBV7-3|TRBD2
CASSFSSGDEQFF
TGTGCCAGCAGCTTTAGTAGCGGGGATGAGCAGTTCTTC
>.|TRBJ2-7|TRBV4-1|TRBD2
CASSQESLAAAYEQYF
TGCGCCAGCAGCCAAGAGAGTCTAGCGGCAGCCTACGAGCAGTACTTC
>.|TRBJ2-1|TRBV5-1|TRBD2
CASSPWMSSGTYNEQFF
TGCGCCAGCAGCCCCTGGATGAGTAGCGGGACCTACAATGAGCAGTTCTTC
>.|TRBJ2-1|TRBV7-3|.
CASSLQGGEQFF
TGTGCCAGCAGCTTACAGGGAGGTGAGCAGTTCTTC
>.|TRBJ1-1|TRBV28|TRBD1
CASSSGTGKWNTEAFF
TGTGCCAGCAGTTCCGGGACAGGGAAGTGGAACACTGAAGCTTTCTTT
>.|TRBJ2-1|TRBV7-6|TRBD2
CASSLPGLAGGSHAYNEQFF
TGTGCCAGCAGCTTACCCGGTTTGGCGGGAGGCTCACACGCCTACAATGAGCAGTTCTTC
>.|TRBJ2-3|TRBV5-4|.
CASSLPGTSTDTQYF
TGTGCCAGCAGCTTACCGGGAACCAGCACAGATACGCAGTATTTT
>.|TRBJ2-1|TRBV5-1|TRBD2
CASSLNQAGGPSSYNEQFF
TGCGCCAGCAGCTTGAACCAAGCGGGAGGTCCTAGCTCCTACAATGAGCAGTTCTTC
>.|TRBJ2-1|TRBV13|TRBD2
CASSLSLAGEYRSYNEQFF
TGTGCCAGCAGCTTAAGTTTAGCGGGAGAGTACAGGTCCTACAATGAGCAGTTCTTC
>.|TRBJ2-7|TRBV5-4|.
CASSAAGEVSYEQYF
TGTGCCAGCAGCGCCGCAGGTGAAGTCTCCTACGAGCAGTACTTC
>.|TRBJ2-1|TRBV19|TRBD2
CASSIDAGGNEQFF
TGTGCCAGTAGTATTGATGCGGGAGGCAATGAGCAGTTCTTC
>.|TRBJ2-7|TRBV5-1|TRBD2
CASSLGGGLATYEQYF
TGCGCCAGCAGCCTGGGCGGGGGACTAGCGACCTACGAGCAGTACTTC
>.|TRBJ2-1|TRBV29-1|TRBD2
CSVESGRPYNEQFF
TGCAGCGTCGAGAGCGGGAGACCCTACAATGAGCAGTTCTTC
>.|TRBJ1-1|TRBV5-1|TRBD1
CASSWATGYEAFF
TGCGCCAGCAGCTGGGCGACAGGGTATGAAGCTTTCTTT
>.|TRBJ2-2|TRBV29-1|TRBD2
CSVVVLASGELFF
TGCAGCGTTGTAGTACTAGCGTCCGGGGAGCTGTTTTTT
>few|TRBJ2-2|TRBV2|.
CASSRDWFNTGELFF
TGTGCCAGCAGTCGGGACTGGTTCAACACCGGGGAGCTGTTTTTT
>once|TRBJ2-7|TRBV5-1|TRBD1
CASSVGPGQLAEQYF
TGCGCCAGCAGCGTTGGGCCGGGACAGTTGGCCGAGCAGTACTTC
>once|TRBJ1-5|TRBV28|TRBD1
CASSAAGQGNQPQHF
TGTGCCAGCAGTGCCGCGGGACAGGGTAACCAGCCCCAGCATTTT
>.|TRBJ2-1|TRBV2|.
CASGRDYNEQFF
TGTGCCAGCGGCAGGGATTACAATGAGCAGTTCTTC
>.|TRBJ2-7|TRBV7-9|TRBD2
CASSFGTSGAAYEQYF
TGTGCCAGCAGCTTTGGGACTAGCGGAGCAGCCTACGAGCAGTACTTC
>.|TRBJ2-5|TRBV7-8|TRBD1
CASSPGTGFYETQYF
TGTGCCAGCAGCCCCGGGACAGGGTTCTATGAGACCCAGTACTTC
>few|TRBJ2-7|TRBV19|TRBD1
CASSVGSRQGSPREQYF
TGTGCCAGTAGCGTGGGTTCAAGACAGGGGTCCCCTCGCGAGCAGTACTTC
>.|TRBJ1-2|TRBV27|TRBD1
CASSLRQGGSGGYTF
TGTGCCAGCAGTTTGAGACAGGGGGGTAGCGGTGGCTACACCTTC
>.|TRBJ2-7|TRBV6-5|.
CASSPLASGSSGQYF
TGTGCCAGCAGTCCGCTCGCCAGCGGGTCCTCAGGGCAGTACTTC
>.|TRBJ2-1|TRBV5-1|TRBD1
CASSSGQGADEQFF
TGCGCCAGCAGCTCAGGACAGGGGGCCGATGAGCAGTTCTTC
>.|TRBJ2-5|TRBV10-1|TRBD1
CASSRDSQETQYF
TGCGCCAGCAGTCGGGACAGTCAAGAGACCCAGTACTTC
>.|TRBJ1-1|TRBV30|.
CAWRGGPGIDTEAFF
TGTGCCTGGAGGGGTGGTCCGGGAATAGACACTGAAGCTTTCTTT
>.|TRBJ1-1|TRBV10-3|TRBD1
CASCRDRENTEAFF
TGTGCCAGCTGTCGGGACAGAGAGAACACTGAAGCTTTCTTT
>.|TRBJ2-3|TRBV9|TRBD2
CASSVALAGGHADTQYF
TGTGCCAGCAGCGTAGCACTAGCGGGAGGGCATGCAGATACGCAGTATTTT
>.|TRBJ2-2|TRBV11-1|TRBD1
CASSLGQGTGELFF
TGTGCCAGCAGCTTAGGACAGGGTACCGGGGAGCTGTTTTTT
>.|TRBJ2-3|TRBV5-1|TRBD1
CASSLQGGGTDTQYF
TGCGCCAGCAGCTTACAGGGGGGTGGCACAGATACGCAGTATTTT
>.|TRBJ1-1|TRBV28|.
CASSLNRAVGTEAFF
TGTGCCAGCAGTCTCAACAGGGCCGTGGGAACTGAAGCTTTCTTT
>few|TRBJ1-4|TRBV11-2|.
CASSFQGLANEKLFF
TGTGCCAGCAGCTTTCAGGGGTTAGCTAATGAAAAACTGTTTTTT
>.|TRBJ1-2|TRBV5-1|TRBD1
CASSLGQGTYGYTF
TGCGCCAGCAGCCTGGGACAGGGTACCTATGGCTACACCTTC
>.|TRBJ2-2|TRBV7-8|.
CASSLGSGVGNPGELFF
TGTGCCAGCAGCTTAGGATCTGGAGTAGGAAACCCCGGGGAGCTGTTTTTT